The 17 T cell receptor beta chains reported below all come from one sample, sequenced in a study of T cell responses to AZD1222 COVID-19 vaccine. TCRdb's copy holds only in-frame clones and misses some; the assay was immunoSEQ multiplex PCR. Of roughly 140,000 clones in the sample, 90% were seen once. The material sequenced was peripheral blood, taken on day 0 of AZD1222 vaccination. These receptor sequences come from an adult in good health.

This clone was recorded a few times. This sequence joins TRBV7-9 and TRBJ1-4; no clear D gene. V gave up 3 bases and J gave up 8 bases, with 13 bases separating them. Germline CDR1 reads SEHNR; CDR2 reads FQNEAQ (reference sequence). CDR3 length: 14 amino acids. This CDR3 is CASSFLLEGEKLFF. CDR3 DNA sequence: TGTGCCAGCAGCTTTCTCCTGGAGGGCGAAAAACTGTTTTTT.

This sequence joins TRBV6-4 and TRBJ1-1, with D perhaps matching TRBD1 (6 bases). The CDR3 is made up of 13 amino acids. V lost 2 bases and J lost 4, with 8 bases in between. CDR1 and CDR2 (germline): MRHNA, SNTAGT. Here the CDR3 DNA reads TGTGCCAGCAGTGACGGAGGGGGCACTGAAGCTTTCTTT. It specifies CASSDGGGTEAFF.

The chain combines TRBV7-2 with TRBJ2-3; D ambiguous. In germline, CDR1 is SGHTA, CDR2 FQGNSA. Trimming removed 6 bases at V and 3 bases at J, with 16 bases between. This CDR3 contains 15 residues. CDR3 amino acids: CASSYQRSRTDTQYF. For the CDR3, the DNA is TGTGCCAGCAGTTACCAAAGGTCCCGGACAGATACGCAGTATTTT.

This clone has at least ten counts. V gene TRBV11-2 combines with J gene TRBJ2-7; possibly TRBD1 or TRBD2 for D (5 bases each). The length of the CDR3 is 17 residues. The ends were cut back, 2 bases at V and 3 bases at J, with 20 bases in the middle. Germline V CDR1 and CDR2: SGHAT, FQNNGV. The CDR3 sequence is CASSLSFGGQGFYEQYF. The CDR3 nucleotides are TGTGCCAGCAGCTTAAGCTTTGGAGGTCAGGGATTCTACGAGCAGTACTTC.

This clone came up once. The chain carries TRBV19 and TRBJ1-1; D uncertain. The V and J ends lost 3 bases and 3 bases respectively, with 14 bases between them. Germline V gene data show CDR1 as LNHDA and CDR2 as SQIVND (reference sequence). The length of the CDR3 is 15 residues. This chain's CDR3 is CASSIFVSGDTEAFF. In DNA form, the CDR3 reads TGTGCCAGTAGTATTTTCGTTTCTGGAGACACTGAAGCTTTCTTT.

The rearrangement uses TRBV25-1 and TRBJ2-3; D is ambiguous. This CDR3 is 13 amino acids long. Trimming left V 1 base short and J 3 bases short, with 5 bases between. Germline loops: CDR1 MGHDK, CDR2 SYGVNS. The CDR3 DNA follows: TGTGCCAGCAGTGAATCCAATACAGATACGCAGTATTTT. It translates to CASSESNTDTQYF.

This chain connects TRBV28 to TRBJ2-1; 9 positions match TRBD2. Germline lookup yields CDR1 MDHEN and CDR2 SYDVKM. Trimming removed 0 bases from V and 2 bases from J; junction bases left unmatched: 11. The CDR3 has 19 residues. The CDR3, as DNA: TGTGCCAGCAGTTTATGGTCCCTAGCGGGAAAATCAACCTACAATGAGCAGTTCTTC. It yields the protein CASSLWSLAGKSTYNEQFF.

This CDR3 reads CASSKQAVSYEQYF. CDR3 in DNA: TGTGCCAGTAGTAAACAGGCTGTCTCCTACGAGCAGTACTTC. This chain joins TRBV19 and TRBJ2-7; possibly TRBD1 for D (5 bases). Germline V gene sequence: CDR1 LNHDA, CDR2 SQIVND (reference sequence). Between the trimmed V and J ends, which lost 4 bases and 0 bases, there was a span of 10 bases. This CDR3 has 14 residues.

The J gene is TRBJ1-6, the V gene TRBV28; a weak D match, TRBD1 (5 bases). The CDR3 is made up of 12 amino acids. The ends were cut back, 5 bases at V and 10 bases at J, with 9 bases in the middle. Germline-derived CDR1 and CDR2 are MDHEN and SYDVKM. CDR3 protein: CASSQQDSPLHF. The CDR3 DNA sequence: TGTGCCAGCAGTCAACAGGACTCACCCCTCCACTTT.

Comment on this clone: This specimen includes other DNA sequences encoding the same CDR3. This chain links TRBV6-4 with TRBJ2-2, with D hard to call. The CDR3 totals 13 residues. The germline gives CDR1 MRHNA, CDR2 SNTAGT. V was cut by 2 bases and J by 3 bases, with 4 bases left in between. CDR3 amino acids: CASSDSYTGELFF. CDR3 sequence (DNA): TGTGCCAGCAGTGACAGCTACACCGGGGAGCTGTTTTTT.

The sample holds one count of this clone. The chain is built from TRBV5-4 and TRBJ1-1; 7 bases map to TRBD1. CDR1 is SGHNT, CDR2 YYREEE, per germline (reference sequence). V was pared by 3 bases and J by 2 bases, with 4 bases of the junction left unmatched. The CDR3 sequence is 14 residues long. CDR3: CASSYRTGNTEAFF. Here the CDR3 DNA reads TGTGCCAGCAGCTACCGGACAGGTAACACTGAAGCTTTCTTT. The full variable domain, in which reference TRBV5-4 and TRBJ1-1 provide the parts outside the CDR3, is ETGVTQSPTHLIKTRGQQVTLRCSSQSGHNTVSWYQQALGQGPQFIFQYYREEENGRGNFPPRFSGLQFPNYSSELNVNALELDDSALYLCASSYRTGNTEAFFGQGTRLTVV.

V usage is TRBV19 and J usage is TRBJ2-7, with D unclear. V was cut by 7 bases and J by 7 bases, with 11 bases left in between. Germline V CDR1 and CDR2: LNHDA, SQIVND (reference sequence). The CDR3 sequence is 11 residues long. CDR3 protein: CASMKGLEQYF. CDR3 DNA sequence: TGTGCCAGTATGAAGGGCCTGGAGCAGTACTTC.

The J gene is TRBJ2-2, the V gene TRBV28; TRBD1 aligns across 11 bases. The V segment lost 6 bases and the J segment 5 bases; nucleotides outside the gene matches: 5. Germline-derived CDR1 and CDR2 are MDHEN and SYDVKM. The CDR3 has 15 residues. The CDR3 here is CASRPGTGGTGELFF. CDR3 DNA: TGTGCCAGCAGACCCGGGACAGGGGGTACCGGGGAGCTGTTTTTT.

The chain recombines TRBV7-2 with TRBJ1-5; weak D call: TRBD1 (5 bases). Germline V lookup: CDR1 SGHTA, CDR2 FQGNSA. V shed 3 bases and J shed 0 bases, with 15 bases lying between them. This CDR3 region has 17 residues. CDR3 in DNA: TGTGCCAGCAGCTTGGGAGGACAAGGGGCTAGCAATCAGCCCCAGCATTTT. The encoded protein is CASSLGGQGASNQPQHF.

The V and J genes are TRBV7-9 and TRBJ1-2; tentative D call: TRBD1 (6 bases). V lost 2 bases, J lost 3 bases, and 10 bases lay in between. The germline gives CDR1 SEHNR, CDR2 FQNEAQ (reference sequence). This CDR3 has 14 amino acids. CDR3 residues: CASSLTGRDYGYTF. CDR3 bases: TGTGCCAGCAGCTTAACAGGGAGGGACTATGGCTACACCTTC. The full variable domain, with the rest looked up from reference TRBV7-9 and TRBJ1-2, is DTGVSQNPRHKITKRGQNVTFRCDPISEHNRLYWYRQTLGQGPEFLTYFQNEAQLEKSRLLSDRFSAERPKGSFSTLEIQRTEQGDSAMYLCASSLTGRDYGYTFGSGTRLTVV.

This rearrangement joins TRBV4-3 to TRBJ2-3; weak D call: TRBD2 (6 bases). Trimming stripped 0 bases from V and 5 bases from J, with 15 bases between. From germline, CDR1 is LGHNA and CDR2 YSLEER. This CDR3 comprises 16 residues. CDR3 in amino acids: CASSQEEGPGRDTQYF. The DNA for the CDR3 is TGCGCCAGCAGCCAAGAGGAGGGTCCGGGGAGAGATACGCAGTATTTT.

The chain recombines TRBV19 with TRBJ2-2, with D uncertain. This CDR3 spans 17 amino acids. The V end was cut by 5 bases, the J end by 2 bases, with 18 bases between. The germline V gene encodes CDR1 LNHDA and CDR2 SQIVND (reference sequence). Here the CDR3 reads CASSLRMLTLNTGELFF. CDR3 bases: TGTGCCAGTAGTCTTCGGATGCTAACCCTAAACACCGGGGAGCTGTTTTTT.